This T cell receptor beta chain was captured by sequencing in a study of cytomegalovirus exposure and HLA in healthy donors. For the study at large: Counted in an early data release were tens of millions of unique TCRs from HLA-typed donors. Broader study findings: A later analysis showed TCR association rates differing by HLA locus, peaking at DRB1 and lowest at HLA-C. 87-base-pair reads could not separate some V segments, including TRBV6-2 and TRBV6-3.

As for this clone: Antigen: not known.

CDR3 length equals 15 residues. The germline V gene has CDR1 SNHLY and CDR2 FYNNEI. Use of 60 Vbeta and 13 Jbeta primers characterized the PCR. Only in-frame clones appear in the TCRdb table, and some are missing; sequencing was by immunoSEQ multiplex PCR. The sample totals 40,000 to 55,000 clones; its top ten clones hold roughly 6.1%. Nominally healthy donors were sampled, though unrecorded immune exposures were likely. The specimen was PBMCs. This chain uses TRBV2 with TRBJ2-5; D possibly corresponds to TRBD2 (5 bases). TRBJ2-7 explains the end of the DNA better; the J call may be wrong. The clonotype originates from a male donor in good health and CMV-seropositive. The CDR3 region is CASSEEKEASYEQYF. DNA of the CDR3: TGTGCCAGCAGTGAAGAGAAGGAGGCCTCCTACGAGCAGTACTTC.